These T cell receptor beta chains were read from a single sample in a study of T cell responses to AZD1222 COVID-19 vaccine. Profiling relied on immunoSEQ multiplex PCR, and the TCRdb table lists in-frame clones only, not all of them. Of about 18,000 clones listed, over 85% were seen once; the top ten hold 8.7%. The specimen was peripheral blood, collected 28 days after the second AZD1222 dose. Receptors were obtained from an adult who received the AZD1222 COVID-19 vaccine. CDR3s include the opening cysteine and the closing phenylalanine or tryptophan. A D gene is named only where the DNA matches it firmly. A clone size is listed for some rows: how often the clone was seen (once, few, many), or a class if it is expanded.

TRBJ2-7	.	TRBV6-5	.	12	CASEEGTYEQYF	TGTGCCAGCGAGGAGGGGACCTACGAGCAGTACTTC
TRBJ1-2	.	TRBV5-6	.	15	CASSLSAGWNYGYTF	TGTGCCAGCAGCTTGTCGGCGGGGTGGAACTATGGCTACACCTTC
TRBJ1-4	.	TRBV19	TRBD1	15	CASSSRTGGVEKLFF	TGTGCCAGTAGTTCTCGGACAGGGGGCGTAGAAAAACTGTTTTTT
TRBJ2-3	.	TRBV5-1	.	14	CASSSLPGSDTQYF	TGCGCCAGCAGCTCACTTCCGGGGTCAGATACGCAGTATTTT
TRBJ1-4	.	TRBV11-2	.	16	CASSLGQIGTNEKLFF	TGTGCCAGCAGCCTTGGACAGATTGGAACTAATGAAAAACTGTTTTTT
TRBJ2-2	.	TRBV7-3	.	15	CASSLREVGTGELFF	TGTGCCAGCAGCTTGAGGGAGGTCGGCACCGGGGAGCTGTTTTTT
TRBJ1-2	.	TRBV11-2	.	12	CASSLERGVIAF	TGTGCCAGCAGCTTAGAACGAGGGGTTATCGCCTTC
TRBJ1-4	.	TRBV12-3/TRBV12-4	.	12	CASGPLNEKLFF	TGTGCCAGCGGTCCCCTTAATGAAAAACTGTTTTTT
TRBJ1-4	.	TRBV7-9	.	14	CATIQGAANEKLFF	TGTGCCACGATACAGGGCGCGGCTAATGAAAAACTGTTTTTT
TRBJ2-2	.	TRBV11-2	.	14	CASSGRQGSGELFF	TGTGCCAGCAGCGGGCGTCAGGGGTCCGGGGAGCTGTTTTTT
TRBJ2-3	few	TRBV5-6	.	14	CASSRTLGTDTQYF	TGTGCCAGCAGCCGGACATTGGGGACAGATACGCAGTATTTT
TRBJ1-1	once	TRBV6-5	TRBD1	11	CASRTGLEAFF	TGTGCCAGCAGGACAGGGCTTGAAGCTTTCTTT
TRBJ2-3	once	TRBV6-5	.	15	CASSYSTWSTDTQYF	TGTGCCAGCAGTTACTCGACATGGAGCACAGATACGCAGTATTTT
TRBJ1-2	.	TRBV28	.	16	CASSSLWEKANYGYTF	TGTGCCAGCAGTTCCCTCTGGGAGAAAGCTAACTATGGCTACACCTTC
TRBJ1-1	.	TRBV14	.	14	CASSQEWQSAEAFF	TGTGCCAGCAGCCAAGAATGGCAGTCCGCTGAAGCTTTCTTT
TRBJ2-1	.	TRBV19	.	12	CASRVNGDEQFF	TGTGCCAGTAGGGTCAACGGCGATGAGCAGTTCTTC
TRBJ2-3	.	TRBV6-6	TRBD1	13	CASRLGQGDTQYF	TGTGCCAGCAGGTTGGGACAGGGAGATACGCAGTATTTT
TRBJ2-1	.	TRBV7-7	.	14	CASSLSLTNNEQFF	TGTGCTAGCAGCTTAAGTTTGACTAACAATGAGCAGTTCTTC
TRBJ1-1	.	TRBV7-9	TRBD1	16	CASSLGAGGWATEAFF	TGTGCCAGCAGCTTAGGGGCAGGGGGCTGGGCCACTGAAGCTTTCTTT
TRBJ2-1	.	TRBV4-1	.	14	CASSQDGPYNEQFF	TGCGCCAGCAGCCAAGATGGGCCTTACAATGAGCAGTTCTTC
TRBJ2-7	.	TRBV5-1	.	16	CASSLDPGRRQLEQYF	TGCGCCAGCAGCTTGGACCCAGGACGGCGGCAACTCGAGCAGTACTTC
TRBJ1-2	.	TRBV3-1/TRBV3-2	.	14	CASSQVPGHYGYTF	TGTGCCAGCAGCCAAGTGCCCGGGCACTATGGCTACACCTTC
TRBJ2-6	.	TRBV5-1	.	15	CASSLSLAGANVLTF	TGCGCCAGCAGCTTGTCGTTAGCTGGGGCCAACGTCCTGACTTTC
TRBJ2-3	.	TRBV28	.	12	CASSFRRNTQYF	TGTGCCAGCAGTTTCCGGAGGAATACGCAGTATTTT
TRBJ1-6	.	TRBV27	TRBD1	15	CASSPYGTGSSPLHF	TGTGCCAGCAGTCCGTACGGGACAGGGTCGTCACCCCTCCACTTT
TRBJ2-1	.	TRBV10-1	TRBD2	16	CASSDPSGSAYNEQFF	TGCGCCAGCAGTGATCCTAGCGGGAGCGCCTACAATGAGCAGTTCTTC
TRBJ1-2	.	TRBV5-6	.	13	CASSLGLPGGYTF	TGTGCCAGCAGCTTGGGTCTCCCTGGGGGCTACACCTTC
TRBJ1-5	.	TRBV14	.	13	CASSHDSHQPQHF	TGTGCCAGCAGCCATGACAGTCATCAGCCCCAGCATTTT
TRBJ2-3	.	TRBV9	TRBD2	17	CASSPPGLAGGGNTQYF	TGTGCCAGCAGCCCACCGGGTCTAGCGGGAGGAGGCAATACGCAGTATTTT
TRBJ1-1	.	TRBV27	TRBD1	13	CASTGTGRTEAFF	TGTGCCAGCACCGGGACAGGGCGCACTGAAGCTTTCTTT
TRBJ2-1	.	TRBV5-6	.	14	CASSLRTGMDEQFF	TGTGCCAGCAGCCTACGGACTGGGATGGATGAGCAGTTCTTC
TRBJ2-5	medium-sized	TRBV6-2/TRBV6-3	TRBD1	13	CASSYRQGETQYF	TGTGCCAGCAGTTACAGACAGGGAGAGACCCAGTACTTC
TRBJ1-4	.	TRBV18	.	14	CASSPRSLGEKLFF	TGTGCCAGCTCACCCCGTAGCCTGGGGGAAAAACTGTTTTTT
TRBJ2-1	.	TRBV19	.	15	CASSQGPISYNEQFF	TGTGCCAGTAGTCAGGGGCCCATATCCTACAATGAGCAGTTCTTC
TRBJ1-2	.	TRBV12-5	TRBD1	15	CASGLGTGAYYGYTF	TGTGCTAGTGGTTTAGGGACAGGGGCCTACTATGGCTACACCTTC
TRBJ1-4	few	TRBV7-2	.	15	CASSLDSGPNEKLFF	TGTGCCAGCAGCTTAGACAGTGGCCCTAATGAAAAACTGTTTTTT
TRBJ2-3	.	TRBV2	TRBD2	14	CASSESSGKDTQYF	TGTGCCAGCAGTGAGTCTAGCGGAAAAGATACGCAGTATTTT
TRBJ1-5	.	TRBV6-1	.	14	CASSEQKGNQPQHF	TGTGCCAGCAGTGAACAAAAGGGAAATCAGCCCCAGCATTTT
TRBJ2-1	.	TRBV29-1	.	13	CSVGLGGNRGVFF	TGCAGCGTTGGGTTGGGAGGGAACAGGGGTGTTTTCTTC
TRBJ2-5	.	TRBV5-1	.	15	CASSPGTQPQETQYF	TGCGCCAGCAGCCCTGGGACACAACCCCAAGAGACCCAGTACTTC
TRBJ1-2	.	TRBV19	TRBD1	13	CASTLGQHYGYTF	TGTGCCAGTACCCTGGGACAGCACTATGGCTACACCTTC
TRBJ2-7	.	TRBV28	.	16	CASSFGGGGPTYEQYF	TGTGCCAGCAGTTTTGGGGGTGGTGGTCCAACCTACGAGCAGTACTTC
TRBJ1-1	.	TRBV2	.	14	CASIRALLNTEAFF	TGTGCCAGCATCAGGGCTCTCCTGAACACTGAAGCTTTCTTT
TRBJ2-2	.	TRBV10-3	TRBD1	17	CAISDPGQGVSTGELFF	TGTGCCATCAGTGATCCGGGACAGGGGGTCTCCACCGGGGAGCTGTTTTTT
TRBJ2-2	once	TRBV5-4	.	13	CASHTTNTGELFF	TGTGCCAGTCACACGACGAACACCGGGGAGCTGTTTTTT
TRBJ2-6	.	TRBV19	.	15	CASSPQSSGANVLTF	TGTGCCAGTAGTCCCCAGAGCTCTGGGGCCAACGTCCTGACTTTC